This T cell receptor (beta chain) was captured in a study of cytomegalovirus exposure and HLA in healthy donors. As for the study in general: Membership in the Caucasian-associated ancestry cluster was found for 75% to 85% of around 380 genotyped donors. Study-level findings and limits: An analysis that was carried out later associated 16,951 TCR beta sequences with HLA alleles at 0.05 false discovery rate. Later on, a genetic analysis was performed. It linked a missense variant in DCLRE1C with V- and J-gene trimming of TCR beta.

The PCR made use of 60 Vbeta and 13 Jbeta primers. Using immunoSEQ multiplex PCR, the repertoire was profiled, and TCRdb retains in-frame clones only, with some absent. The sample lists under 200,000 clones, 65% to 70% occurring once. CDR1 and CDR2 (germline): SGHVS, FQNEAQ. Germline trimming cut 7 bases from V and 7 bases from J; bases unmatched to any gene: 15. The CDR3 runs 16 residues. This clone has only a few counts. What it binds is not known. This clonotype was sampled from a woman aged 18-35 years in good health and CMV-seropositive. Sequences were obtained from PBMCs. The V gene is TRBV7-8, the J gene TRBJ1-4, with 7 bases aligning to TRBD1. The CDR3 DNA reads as TGTGCCAGCACCAGGGGGAGAAGGGAGGAAGGTGAAAAACTGTTTTTT. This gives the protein CASTRGRREEGEKLFF.